This TCR beta chain was sequenced for a study of control samples from healthy donors and cancer patients. Here immunoSEQ multiplex PCR was the method, and the copy in TCRdb shows in-frame clones only, minus some. The data contain hundreds of thousands of clones, around nine tenths of them singletons. The V gene's germline CDR1 is MNHEY and CDR2 SMNVEV (reference sequence). The CDR3 contains 15 residues. The trim removed 5 bases at V and 4 bases at J, leaving 8 bases unmatched. This clonotype was obtained from a man in his forties with head and neck cancer. The sample was PBMCs. The chain joins TRBV27 to TRBJ2-3, with 8 nucleotides matching TRBD2. CDR3 coding DNA: TGTGCCAGCAGTCCAGCGGGGGCAACCCCAGATACGCAGTATTTT. Amino acid sequence: CASSPAGATPDTQYF.